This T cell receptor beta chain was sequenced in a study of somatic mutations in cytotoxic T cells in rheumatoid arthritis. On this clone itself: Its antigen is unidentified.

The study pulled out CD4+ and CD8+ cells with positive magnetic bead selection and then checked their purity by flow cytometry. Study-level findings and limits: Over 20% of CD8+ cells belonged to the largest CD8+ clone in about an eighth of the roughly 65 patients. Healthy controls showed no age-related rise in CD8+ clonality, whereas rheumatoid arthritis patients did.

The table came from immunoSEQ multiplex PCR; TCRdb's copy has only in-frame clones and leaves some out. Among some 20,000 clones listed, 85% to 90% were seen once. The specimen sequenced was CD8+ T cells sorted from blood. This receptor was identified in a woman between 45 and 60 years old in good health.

The CDR3 DNA reads as TGTGCCAGCAGCCAAGAGACGCCAGGGGGAGCAGATACGCAGTATTTT. Protein: CASSQETPGGADTQYF. The chain couples TRBV4-2 to TRBJ2-3, with 7 bases aligning to TRBD1. CDR3 length equals 16 residues. Germline lookup yields CDR1 LGHNA and CDR2 YNFKEQ. V lost 0 bases and J lost 4; bases outside the gene matches: 7.